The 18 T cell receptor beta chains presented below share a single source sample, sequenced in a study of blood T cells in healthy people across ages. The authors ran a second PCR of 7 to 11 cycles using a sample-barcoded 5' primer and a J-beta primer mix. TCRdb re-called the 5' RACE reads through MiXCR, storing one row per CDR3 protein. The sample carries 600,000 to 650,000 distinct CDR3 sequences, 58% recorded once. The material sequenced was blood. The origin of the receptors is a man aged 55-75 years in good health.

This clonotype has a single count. Here the CDR3 DNA reads TGCGCCAGCAGCCACACAGGGGGCGCTTCAGGGAATGAGCAGTTCTTC. It encodes CASSHTGGASGNEQFF. V is TRBV5-1 and J is TRBJ2-1; 9 bases line up with TRBD1. The germline V gene has CDR1 SGHRS and CDR2 YFSETQ. With V trimmed by 4 bases and J by 7 bases, 12 bases remained unmatched. The length of the CDR3 is 16 residues.

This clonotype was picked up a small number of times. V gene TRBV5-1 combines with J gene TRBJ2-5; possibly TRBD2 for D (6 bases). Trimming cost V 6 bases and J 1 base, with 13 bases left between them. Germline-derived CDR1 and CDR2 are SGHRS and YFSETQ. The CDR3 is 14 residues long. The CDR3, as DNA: TGCGCCAGCACTACGGAGGGGACCCAAGAGACCCAGTACTTC. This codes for CASTTEGTQETQYF.

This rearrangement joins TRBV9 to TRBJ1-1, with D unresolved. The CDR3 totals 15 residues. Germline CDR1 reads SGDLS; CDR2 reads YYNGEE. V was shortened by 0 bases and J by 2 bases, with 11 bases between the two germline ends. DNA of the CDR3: TGTGCCAGCAGCGTAGGGTCGGCAGGCAACACTGAAGCTTTCTTT. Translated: CASSVGSAGNTEAFF.

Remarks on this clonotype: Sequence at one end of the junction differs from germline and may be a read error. CDR3 in amino acids: CSVVDNYERFF. As DNA, the CDR3 is TGCAGCGTTGTGGACAATTATGAGCGGTTCTTC. The chain joins TRBV29-1 to TRBJ2-1; tentatively, D is TRBD1 (5 bases). From germline, CDR1 is SQVTM and CDR2 ANQGSEA. The CDR3 has 11 amino acids.

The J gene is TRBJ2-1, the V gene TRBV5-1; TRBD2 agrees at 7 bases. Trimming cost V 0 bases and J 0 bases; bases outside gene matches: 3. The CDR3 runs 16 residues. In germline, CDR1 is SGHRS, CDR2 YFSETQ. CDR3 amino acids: CASSLGGGYSYNEQFF. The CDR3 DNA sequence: TGCGCCAGCAGCTTGGGGGGGGGTTACTCCTACAATGAGCAGTTCTTC.

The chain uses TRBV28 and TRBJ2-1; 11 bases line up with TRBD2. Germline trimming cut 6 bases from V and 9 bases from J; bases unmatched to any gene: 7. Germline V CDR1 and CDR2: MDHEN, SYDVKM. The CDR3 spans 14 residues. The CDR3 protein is CASRTSGVVGEQFF. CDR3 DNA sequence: TGTGCCAGCAGGACTAGCGGGGTTGTGGGTGAGCAGTTCTTC.

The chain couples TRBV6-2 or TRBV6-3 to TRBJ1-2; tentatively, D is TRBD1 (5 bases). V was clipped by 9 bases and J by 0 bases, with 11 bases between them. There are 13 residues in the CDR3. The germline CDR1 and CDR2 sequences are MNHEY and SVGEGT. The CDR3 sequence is CARWGATNYGYTF. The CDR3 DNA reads TGTGCCAGATGGGGCGCAACTAACTATGGCTACACCTTC.

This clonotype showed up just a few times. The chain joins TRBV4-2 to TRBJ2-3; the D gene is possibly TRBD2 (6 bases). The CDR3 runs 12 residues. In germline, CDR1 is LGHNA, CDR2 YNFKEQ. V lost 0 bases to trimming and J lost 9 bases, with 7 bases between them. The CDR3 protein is CASSQDGRTQYF. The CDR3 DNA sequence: TGTGCCAGCAGCCAAGATGGGAGGACGCAGTATTTT.

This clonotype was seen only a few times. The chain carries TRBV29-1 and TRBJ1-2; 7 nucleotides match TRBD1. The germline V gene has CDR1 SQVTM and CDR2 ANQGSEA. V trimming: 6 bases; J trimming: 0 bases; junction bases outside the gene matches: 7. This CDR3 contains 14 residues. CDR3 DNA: TGCAGCGTGGGGGGGACAGTCACTAACTATGGCTACACCTTC. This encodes CSVGGTVTNYGYTF.

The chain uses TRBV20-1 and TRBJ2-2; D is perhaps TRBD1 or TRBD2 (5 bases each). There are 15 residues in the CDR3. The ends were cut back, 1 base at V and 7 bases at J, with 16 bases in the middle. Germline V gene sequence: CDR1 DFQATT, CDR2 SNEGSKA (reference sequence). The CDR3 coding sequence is TGCAGTGCTAGAGTGAACGGGGCTTCGGTCGGGGAGCTGTTTTTT. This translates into CSARVNGASVGELFF.

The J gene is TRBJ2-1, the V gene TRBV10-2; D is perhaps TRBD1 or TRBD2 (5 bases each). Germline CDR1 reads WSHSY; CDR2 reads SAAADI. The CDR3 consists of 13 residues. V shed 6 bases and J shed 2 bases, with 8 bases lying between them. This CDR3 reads CASRMGAYNEQFF. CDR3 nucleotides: TGCGCCAGCAGGATGGGGGCCTACAATGAGCAGTTCTTC.

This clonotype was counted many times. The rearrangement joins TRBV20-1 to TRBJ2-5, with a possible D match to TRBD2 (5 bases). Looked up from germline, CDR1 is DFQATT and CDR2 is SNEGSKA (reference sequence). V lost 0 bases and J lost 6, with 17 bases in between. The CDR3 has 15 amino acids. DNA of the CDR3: TGCAGTGCTAGAGATCTAGTTGCGGGTTCGAAGACCCAGTACTTC. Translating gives CSARDLVAGSKTQYF.

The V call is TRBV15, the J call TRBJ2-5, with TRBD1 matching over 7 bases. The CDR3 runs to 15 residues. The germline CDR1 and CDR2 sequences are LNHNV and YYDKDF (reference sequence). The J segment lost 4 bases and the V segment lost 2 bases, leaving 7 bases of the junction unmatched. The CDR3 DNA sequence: TGTGCCACCAGCAGATCGGGACAGTGGGCAGAGACCCAGTACTTC. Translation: CATSRSGQWAETQYF.

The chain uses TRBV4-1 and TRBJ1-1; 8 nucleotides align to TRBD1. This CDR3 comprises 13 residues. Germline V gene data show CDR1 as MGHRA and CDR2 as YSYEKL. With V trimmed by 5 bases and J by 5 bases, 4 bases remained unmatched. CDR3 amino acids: CASSKQGVTEAFF. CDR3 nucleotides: TGCGCCAGCAGCAAACAGGGGGTAACTGAAGCTTTCTTT.

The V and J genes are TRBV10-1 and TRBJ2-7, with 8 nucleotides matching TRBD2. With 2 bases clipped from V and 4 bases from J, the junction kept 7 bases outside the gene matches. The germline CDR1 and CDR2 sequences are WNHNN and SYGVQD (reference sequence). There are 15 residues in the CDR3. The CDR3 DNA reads TGCGCCAGCAGTGAGGGGACTAGTATGCCTTACGAGCAGTACTTC. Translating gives CASSEGTSMPYEQYF.

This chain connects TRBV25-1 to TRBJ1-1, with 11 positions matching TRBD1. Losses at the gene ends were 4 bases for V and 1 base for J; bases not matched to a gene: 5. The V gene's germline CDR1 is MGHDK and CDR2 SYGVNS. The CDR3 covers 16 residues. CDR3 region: CASSGDRGLANTEAFF. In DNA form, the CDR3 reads TGTGCCAGCAGTGGGGACAGGGGGTTAGCGAACACTGAAGCTTTCTTT.

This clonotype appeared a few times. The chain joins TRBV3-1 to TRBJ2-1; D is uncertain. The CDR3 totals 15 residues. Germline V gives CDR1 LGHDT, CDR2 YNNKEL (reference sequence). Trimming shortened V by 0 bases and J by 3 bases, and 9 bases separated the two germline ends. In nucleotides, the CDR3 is TGTGCCAGCAGCCAAGATACCGGGCTCTACAATGAGCAGTTCTTC. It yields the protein CASSQDTGLYNEQFF.

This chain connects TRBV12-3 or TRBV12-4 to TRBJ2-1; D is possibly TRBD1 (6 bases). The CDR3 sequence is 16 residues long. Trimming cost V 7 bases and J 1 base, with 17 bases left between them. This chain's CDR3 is CASKPGEQLSYNEQFF. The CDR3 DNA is TGTGCCAGCAAACCAGGGGAACAGCTATCCTACAATGAGCAGTTCTTC.